The rows below give T cell receptor beta chains drawn from one sample of a study of blood T cell repertoires in COVID-19. The data were produced by immunoSEQ multiplex PCR, yet TCRdb's version contains in-frame clones alone and is incomplete. The top ten clones hold 9% of a sample with about 40,000 clones, about 90% of them seen once. Sequenced input: peripheral blood. These receptor sequences come from a woman in her 70s with acute or convalescent COVID-19. The CDR3 runs from the conserved cysteine through the conserved F or W. Each record gives: J gene, clone size, CDR3 length, V gene, D gene, CDR3 protein, CDR3 DNA. A D gene is named only where the DNA matches it firmly. Size values are once, few and many counts, or a class for expanded clones, and some rows have none.

j_call: TRBJ1-5
clone_size: NA
cdr3_length: 13
v_call: TRBV6-5
d_call: NA
cdr3_aa: CASSYRGNQPQHF
cdr3_nt: TGTGCCAGCAGTTATAGAGGGAATCAGCCCCAGCATTTT

j_call: TRBJ2-1
clone_size: few
cdr3_length: 15
v_call: TRBV7-8
d_call: NA
cdr3_aa: CASSLGASPYNEQFF
cdr3_nt: TGTGCCAGCAGCTTAGGGGCTAGCCCCTACAATGAGCAGTTCTTC

j_call: TRBJ2-1
clone_size: NA
cdr3_length: 15
v_call: TRBV5-5
d_call: TRBD2
cdr3_aa: CASSWGLGGRNEQFF
cdr3_nt: TGTGCCAGCAGCTGGGGCTTAGGCGGGAGGAATGAGCAGTTCTTC

j_call: TRBJ1-1
clone_size: NA
cdr3_length: 16
v_call: TRBV19
d_call: TRBD1
cdr3_aa: CASSMGQGKLNTEAFF
cdr3_nt: TGTGCCAGTAGTATGGGACAGGGGAAATTGAACACTGAAGCTTTCTTT

j_call: TRBJ2-1
clone_size: NA
cdr3_length: 12
v_call: TRBV6-5
d_call: NA
cdr3_aa: CASRTGYNEQFF
cdr3_nt: TGTGCCAGCAGAACGGGCTACAATGAGCAGTTCTTC

j_call: TRBJ2-1
clone_size: NA
cdr3_length: 14
v_call: TRBV3-1/TRBV3-2
d_call: NA
cdr3_aa: CASSQVSQPNEQFF
cdr3_nt: TGTGCCAGCAGCCAAGTAAGCCAACCCAATGAGCAGTTCTTC

j_call: TRBJ1-6
clone_size: few
cdr3_length: 14
v_call: TRBV5-1
d_call: NA
cdr3_aa: CASSLGQSNSPLHF
cdr3_nt: TGCGCCAGCAGCTTAGGACAGAGTAATTCACCCCTCCACTTT

j_call: TRBJ2-2
clone_size: NA
cdr3_length: 15
v_call: TRBV28
d_call: TRBD1
cdr3_aa: CASSSPGTGAGELFF
cdr3_nt: TGTGCCAGCAGTTCCCCCGGGACAGGTGCCGGGGAGCTGTTTTTT

j_call: TRBJ1-6
clone_size: NA
cdr3_length: 15
v_call: TRBV3-1/TRBV3-2
d_call: NA
cdr3_aa: CASSQRTVSNSPLHF
cdr3_nt: TGTGCCAGCAGCCAAAGGACAGTCTCTAATTCACCCCTCCACTTT

j_call: TRBJ2-1
clone_size: NA
cdr3_length: 17
v_call: TRBV14
d_call: TRBD2
cdr3_aa: CASSQGPLGLGMYEQFF
cdr3_nt: TGTGCCAGCAGCCAGGGTCCTCTGGGACTAGGGATGTATGAGCAGTTCTTC

j_call: TRBJ1-2
clone_size: NA
cdr3_length: 12
v_call: TRBV29-1
d_call: NA
cdr3_aa: CSVPGGYYGYTF
cdr3_nt: TGCAGCGTCCCGGGGGGATACTATGGCTACACCTTC

j_call: TRBJ2-2
clone_size: NA
cdr3_length: 14
v_call: TRBV20-1
d_call: TRBD2
cdr3_aa: CSASILAGRGELFF
cdr3_nt: TGCAGTGCTAGTATACTAGCGGGTCGCGGGGAGCTGTTTTTT

j_call: TRBJ2-3
clone_size: NA
cdr3_length: 16
v_call: TRBV19
d_call: NA
cdr3_aa: CASSSSSRGSTDTQYF
cdr3_nt: TGTGCCAGTAGTAGCAGTTCACGGGGTAGCACAGATACGCAGTATTTT

j_call: TRBJ1-1
clone_size: NA
cdr3_length: 13
v_call: TRBV9
d_call: NA
cdr3_aa: CASSAGADTEAFF
cdr3_nt: TGTGCCAGCAGCGCAGGGGCGGACACTGAAGCTTTCTTT

j_call: TRBJ1-4
clone_size: NA
cdr3_length: 13
v_call: TRBV18
d_call: NA
cdr3_aa: CASSQIRVEKLFF
cdr3_nt: TGTGCCAGCTCACAAATCAGGGTTGAAAAACTGTTTTTT

j_call: TRBJ1-2
clone_size: once
cdr3_length: 17
v_call: TRBV6-4
d_call: NA
cdr3_aa: CASSEGTTGSKRYGYTF
cdr3_nt: TGTGCCAGCAGTGAGGGCACCACGGGGAGCAAGCGTTATGGCTACACCTTC

j_call: TRBJ1-5
clone_size: NA
cdr3_length: 16
v_call: TRBV2
d_call: NA
cdr3_aa: CASSGLQGPFNQPQHF
cdr3_nt: TGTGCCAGCAGTGGCCTACAGGGACCATTCAATCAGCCCCAGCATTTT

j_call: TRBJ1-3
clone_size: NA
cdr3_length: 15
v_call: TRBV11-2
d_call: NA
cdr3_aa: CASSLDGQLKNTIYF
cdr3_nt: TGTGCCAGCAGCTTAGATGGACAGCTGAAAAACACCATATATTTT

j_call: TRBJ2-1
clone_size: NA
cdr3_length: 16
v_call: TRBV24-1
d_call: TRBD2
cdr3_aa: CATSSSGGAFLDEQFF
cdr3_nt: TGTGCCACCAGTTCTAGCGGGGGGGCATTTTTGGATGAGCAGTTCTTC

j_call: TRBJ2-1
clone_size: NA
cdr3_length: 12
v_call: TRBV2
d_call: NA
cdr3_aa: CASSSQGQEQFF
cdr3_nt: TGTGCCAGCAGTTCACAGGGCCAGGAGCAGTTCTTC

j_call: TRBJ2-6
clone_size: NA
cdr3_length: 18
v_call: TRBV3-1/TRBV3-2
d_call: TRBD1
cdr3_aa: CASSQVTGQGPGANVLTF
cdr3_nt: TGTGCCAGCAGCCAAGTTACGGGACAGGGCCCTGGGGCCAACGTCCTGACTTTC

j_call: TRBJ1-4
clone_size: NA
cdr3_length: 15
v_call: TRBV28
d_call: NA
cdr3_aa: CASSLDSVTNEKLFF
cdr3_nt: TGTGCCAGCAGTTTAGATAGCGTTACAAATGAAAAACTGTTTTTT

j_call: TRBJ2-1
clone_size: NA
cdr3_length: 16
v_call: TRBV6-6
d_call: NA
cdr3_aa: CASSPMDGRGRNEQFF
cdr3_nt: TGTGCCAGCAGCCCTATGGATGGCAGGGGTAGAAATGAGCAGTTCTTC

j_call: TRBJ1-5
clone_size: NA
cdr3_length: 15
v_call: TRBV6-5
d_call: TRBD1
cdr3_aa: CASSYSGGSNQPQHF
cdr3_nt: TGTGCCAGCAGTTATTCAGGGGGCAGCAATCAGCCCCAGCATTTT

j_call: TRBJ1-6
clone_size: NA
cdr3_length: 19
v_call: TRBV14
d_call: NA
cdr3_aa: CASSPKAGPKASYNSPLHF
cdr3_nt: TGTGCCAGCAGCCCGAAAGCGGGTCCTAAAGCGTCCTATAATTCACCCCTCCACTTT

j_call: TRBJ2-2
clone_size: NA
cdr3_length: 16
v_call: TRBV4-3
d_call: TRBD2
cdr3_aa: CASSQYIGGVTGELFF
cdr3_nt: TGCGCCAGCAGCCAATATATCGGGGGGGTCACCGGGGAGCTGTTTTTT

j_call: TRBJ2-1
clone_size: NA
cdr3_length: 17
v_call: TRBV5-6
d_call: TRBD2
cdr3_aa: CASRFSGRAWARNEQFF
cdr3_nt: TGTGCCAGCAGATTTAGCGGGAGGGCCTGGGCGAGAAATGAGCAGTTCTTC

j_call: TRBJ1-3
clone_size: NA
cdr3_length: 16
v_call: TRBV5-1
d_call: TRBD1
cdr3_aa: CASSRDRGSTGNTIYF
cdr3_nt: TGCGCCAGCAGCCGGGACAGGGGGTCAACTGGAAACACCATATATTTT

j_call: TRBJ1-1
clone_size: NA
cdr3_length: 14
v_call: TRBV7-9
d_call: TRBD1
cdr3_aa: CASSPGQDDTEAFF
cdr3_nt: TGTGCCAGCAGCCCAGGACAGGATGACACTGAAGCTTTCTTT

j_call: TRBJ1-3
clone_size: NA
cdr3_length: 14
v_call: TRBV4-3
d_call: TRBD1
cdr3_aa: CASSQAARGNTIYF
cdr3_nt: TGCGCCAGCAGCCAAGCGGCCAGGGGGAACACCATATATTTT

j_call: TRBJ1-5
clone_size: once
cdr3_length: 12
v_call: TRBV2
d_call: NA
cdr3_aa: CASSGLLPPQHF
cdr3_nt: TGTGCCAGCAGTGGTTTGCTACCGCCCCAGCATTTT

j_call: TRBJ2-1
clone_size: NA
cdr3_length: 18
v_call: TRBV28
d_call: TRBD2
cdr3_aa: CASSLNVRLGRDHNEQFF
cdr3_nt: TGTGCCAGCAGTTTAAACGTCCGTCTCGGGAGGGACCACAATGAGCAGTTCTTC

j_call: TRBJ2-5
clone_size: NA
cdr3_length: 14
v_call: TRBV20-1
d_call: TRBD2
cdr3_aa: CSASTWGGRETQYF
cdr3_nt: TGCAGTGCTAGTACGTGGGGCGGGAGAGAGACCCAGTACTTC

j_call: TRBJ1-4
clone_size: once
cdr3_length: 15
v_call: TRBV6-5
d_call: TRBD1
cdr3_aa: CASSPTGGRYEKLFF
cdr3_nt: TGTGCCAGCAGTCCGACAGGGGGGCGGTATGAAAAACTGTTTTTT

j_call: TRBJ1-2
clone_size: NA
cdr3_length: 15
v_call: TRBV5-1
d_call: TRBD1
cdr3_aa: CASRTGTETNYGYTF
cdr3_nt: TGCGCCAGCAGAACCGGGACAGAAACTAACTATGGCTACACCTTC

j_call: TRBJ1-2
clone_size: NA
cdr3_length: 13
v_call: TRBV12-3/TRBV12-4
d_call: NA
cdr3_aa: CASSFEWGGGYTF
cdr3_nt: TGTGCCAGCAGTTTCGAGTGGGGCGGTGGCTACACCTTC

j_call: TRBJ1-5
clone_size: NA
cdr3_length: 14
v_call: TRBV19
d_call: TRBD1
cdr3_aa: CASSTGQGGQPQHF
cdr3_nt: TGTGCCAGTAGTACTGGACAGGGCGGGCAGCCCCAGCATTTT

j_call: TRBJ2-5
clone_size: NA
cdr3_length: 13
v_call: TRBV19
d_call: NA
cdr3_aa: CASRKSGMETQYF
cdr3_nt: TGTGCCAGTAGAAAGTCCGGTATGGAGACCCAGTACTTC

j_call: TRBJ1-2
clone_size: NA
cdr3_length: 13
v_call: TRBV27
d_call: NA
cdr3_aa: CASSLSRLYGYTF
cdr3_nt: TGTGCCAGCAGTTTAAGCCGACTCTATGGCTACACCTTC

j_call: TRBJ1-1
clone_size: NA
cdr3_length: 14
v_call: TRBV6-2/TRBV6-3
d_call: NA
cdr3_aa: CASSYGQLSFEAFF
cdr3_nt: TGTGCCAGCAGTTACGGACAGCTCTCTTTTGAAGCTTTCTTT

j_call: TRBJ1-2
clone_size: NA
cdr3_length: 11
v_call: TRBV15
d_call: NA
cdr3_aa: CATGGTLGYTF
cdr3_nt: TGTGCCACCGGGGGGACTTTAGGCTACACCTTC

j_call: TRBJ1-4
clone_size: NA
cdr3_length: 15
v_call: TRBV2
d_call: NA
cdr3_aa: CASSDSVGGHEKLFF
cdr3_nt: TGTGCCAGCAGTGATTCCGTGGGGGGACATGAAAAACTGTTTTTT

j_call: TRBJ1-2
clone_size: NA
cdr3_length: 14
v_call: TRBV7-9
d_call: NA
cdr3_aa: CASTFGGEGYGYTF
cdr3_nt: TGTGCCAGCACCTTTGGAGGCGAGGGCTATGGCTACACCTTC

j_call: TRBJ2-5
clone_size: NA
cdr3_length: 17
v_call: TRBV5-4
d_call: TRBD2
cdr3_aa: CASSLRLAGGPRETQYF
cdr3_nt: TGTGCCAGCAGCTTGAGACTAGCGGGGGGCCCGCGAGAGACCCAGTACTTC

j_call: TRBJ2-1
clone_size: once
cdr3_length: 16
v_call: TRBV7-6
d_call: TRBD2
cdr3_aa: CASSLGRSGRFDEQFF
cdr3_nt: TGTGCCAGCAGCTTAGGGCGTAGCGGGAGGTTTGATGAGCAGTTCTTC

j_call: TRBJ1-3
clone_size: few
cdr3_length: 13
v_call: TRBV24-1
d_call: NA
cdr3_aa: CATSDEVENTIYF
cdr3_nt: TGTGCCACCAGTGACGAGGTGGAGAACACCATATATTTT

j_call: TRBJ1-5
clone_size: NA
cdr3_length: 16
v_call: TRBV21-1
d_call: NA
cdr3_aa: CASSKARGFGNQPQHF
cdr3_nt: TGTGCCAGCAGCAAAGCCCGGGGTTTCGGGAATCAGCCCCAGCATTTT

j_call: TRBJ1-1
clone_size: few
cdr3_length: 15
v_call: TRBV19
d_call: NA
cdr3_aa: CASSIDPQGGTEAFF
cdr3_nt: TGTGCCAGTAGTATAGATCCCCAGGGTGGAACTGAAGCTTTCTTT

j_call: TRBJ2-3
clone_size: NA
cdr3_length: 16
v_call: TRBV7-9
d_call: TRBD1
cdr3_aa: CASSSQPGQGTDTQYF
cdr3_nt: TGTGCCAGCAGCTCTCAACCGGGACAGGGAACAGATACGCAGTATTTT

j_call: TRBJ2-3
clone_size: NA
cdr3_length: 16
v_call: TRBV3-1/TRBV3-2
d_call: TRBD2
cdr3_aa: CASSPRAGIRLDTQYF
cdr3_nt: TGTGCCAGCAGTCCCCGAGCGGGAATTCGACTGGATACGCAGTATTTT

j_call: TRBJ1-4
clone_size: NA
cdr3_length: 14
v_call: TRBV29-1
d_call: NA
cdr3_aa: CSAFFQDSNEKLFF
cdr3_nt: TGCAGCGCCTTCTTTCAGGACAGCAATGAAAAACTGTTTTTT

j_call: TRBJ2-1
clone_size: NA
cdr3_length: 14
v_call: TRBV24-1
d_call: NA
cdr3_aa: CATSDLLGFNEQFF
cdr3_nt: TGTGCCACCAGTGATTTGTTGGGCTTCAATGAGCAGTTCTTC

j_call: TRBJ2-1
clone_size: NA
cdr3_length: 13
v_call: TRBV18
d_call: NA
cdr3_aa: CASSPRDNNEQFF
cdr3_nt: TGTGCCAGCTCACCTAGAGATAACAATGAGCAGTTCTTC

j_call: TRBJ2-1
clone_size: NA
cdr3_length: 15
v_call: TRBV5-5
d_call: TRBD2
cdr3_aa: CASSFLAGGPNEQFF
cdr3_nt: TGTGCCAGCAGCTTCCTAGCGGGGGGGCCAAATGAGCAGTTCTTC

j_call: TRBJ2-3
clone_size: NA
cdr3_length: 13
v_call: TRBV29-1
d_call: NA
cdr3_aa: CSADLAPTDTQYF
cdr3_nt: TGCAGCGCCGATCTAGCGCCTACAGATACGCAGTATTTT